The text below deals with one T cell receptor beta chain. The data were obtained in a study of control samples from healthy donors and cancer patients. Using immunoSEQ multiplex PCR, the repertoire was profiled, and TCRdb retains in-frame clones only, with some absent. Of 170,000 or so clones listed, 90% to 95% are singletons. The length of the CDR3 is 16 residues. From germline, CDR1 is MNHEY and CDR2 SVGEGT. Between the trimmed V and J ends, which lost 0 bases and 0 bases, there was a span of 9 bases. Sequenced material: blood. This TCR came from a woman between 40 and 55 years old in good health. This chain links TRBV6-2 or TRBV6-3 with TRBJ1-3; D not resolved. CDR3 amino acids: CASSYSRVLSGNTIYF. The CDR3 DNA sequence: TGTGCCAGCAGTTACTCGAGAGTTCTCTCTGGAAACACCATATATTTT.